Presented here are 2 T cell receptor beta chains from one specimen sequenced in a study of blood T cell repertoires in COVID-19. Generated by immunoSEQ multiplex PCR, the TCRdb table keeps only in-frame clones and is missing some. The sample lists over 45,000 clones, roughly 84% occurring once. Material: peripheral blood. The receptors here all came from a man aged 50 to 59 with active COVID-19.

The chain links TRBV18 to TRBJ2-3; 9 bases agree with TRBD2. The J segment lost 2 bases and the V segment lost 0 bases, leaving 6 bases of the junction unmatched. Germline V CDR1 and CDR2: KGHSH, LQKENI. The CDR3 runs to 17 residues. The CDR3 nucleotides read TGTGCCAGCTCACCACCCCGGCGGGAGGGATACACAGATACGCAGTATTTT. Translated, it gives CASSPPRREGYTDTQYF.

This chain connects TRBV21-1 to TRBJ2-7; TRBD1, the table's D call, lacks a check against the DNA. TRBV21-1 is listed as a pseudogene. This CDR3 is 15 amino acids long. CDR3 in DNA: TGTGCCAGCAGCCACCGGGACACAAAAGGATACGAGCAGTACTTC. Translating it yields CASSHRDTKGYEQYF.